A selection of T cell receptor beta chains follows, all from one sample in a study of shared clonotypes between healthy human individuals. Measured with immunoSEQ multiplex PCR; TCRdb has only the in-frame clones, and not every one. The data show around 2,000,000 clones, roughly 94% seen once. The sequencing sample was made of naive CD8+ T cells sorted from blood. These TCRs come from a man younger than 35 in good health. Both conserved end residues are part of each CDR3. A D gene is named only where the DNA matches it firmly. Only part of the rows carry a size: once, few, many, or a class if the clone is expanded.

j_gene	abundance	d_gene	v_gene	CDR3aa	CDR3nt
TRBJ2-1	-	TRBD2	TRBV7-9	CASSPTTSPYEQFF	TGTGCCAGCAGCCCAACGACTAGCCCTTATGAGCAGTTCTTC
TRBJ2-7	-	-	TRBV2	CASSAWAENPYEQYF	TGTGCCAGCAGTGCGTGGGCAGAAAATCCCTACGAGCAGTACTTC
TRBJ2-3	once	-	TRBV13	CASTLWAGITDTQYF	TGTGCCAGCACCCTTTGGGCGGGGATCACAGATACGCAGTATTTT
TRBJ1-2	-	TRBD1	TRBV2	CASSPWGTGESDYGYTF	TGTGCCAGCAGTCCATGGGGGACAGGGGAAAGTGACTATGGCTACACCTTC
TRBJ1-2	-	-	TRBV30	CAWMGEGHYGYTF	TGTGCCTGGATGGGGGAGGGTCACTATGGCTACACCTTC
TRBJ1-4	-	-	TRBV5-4	CASSLDRGRMKKLFF	TGTGCCAGCAGCTTGGATCGAGGGAGAATGAAGAAACTGTTTTTT
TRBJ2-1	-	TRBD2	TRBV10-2	CASSQTSGNANEQFF	TGCGCCAGCAGCCAGACTAGCGGGAACGCGAATGAGCAGTTCTTC
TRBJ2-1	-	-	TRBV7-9	CASSSGRASSGNEQFF	TGTGCCAGCAGCTCAGGGCGGGCTAGTAGCGGCAATGAGCAGTTCTTC
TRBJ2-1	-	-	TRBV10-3	CAISEFSGNYNEQFF	TGTGCCATCAGTGAGTTCAGCGGAAACTACAATGAGCAGTTCTTC
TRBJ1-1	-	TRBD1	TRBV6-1	CASSASRQGWVDTEAFF	TGTGCCAGCAGTGCCTCGCGACAGGGGTGGGTGGACACTGAAGCTTTCTTT
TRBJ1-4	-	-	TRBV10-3	CAISESTATNEKLFF	TGTGCCATCAGTGAGTCGACCGCAACTAATGAAAAACTGTTTTTT
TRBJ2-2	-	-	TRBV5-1	CASSPQQGLGELFF	TGCGCCAGCAGCCCCCAACAGGGCCTCGGGGAGCTGTTTTTT
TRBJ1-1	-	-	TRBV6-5	CASTHSEGAEAFF	TGTGCCAGCACCCACTCGGAGGGGGCTGAAGCTTTCTTT
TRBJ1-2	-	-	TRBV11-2	CASSSNPGRDSNYGYTF	TGTGCCAGCAGCTCAAACCCGGGGCGAGATTCGAACTATGGCTACACCTTC
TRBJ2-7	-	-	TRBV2	CASSESFYEQYF	TGTGCCAGCAGTGAATCTTTTTACGAGCAGTACTTC
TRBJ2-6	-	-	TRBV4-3	CASRGGFSGANVLTF	TGCGCCAGCAGGGGAGGATTCTCTGGGGCCAACGTCCTGACTTTC
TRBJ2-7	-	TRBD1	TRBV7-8	CASSPGQGPHEQYF	TGTGCCAGCAGCCCGGGACAGGGTCCCCACGAGCAGTACTTC
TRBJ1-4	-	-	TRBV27	CASSLYPAGLANEKLFF	TGTGCCAGCAGTTTATACCCGGCGGGGTTGGCTAATGAAAAACTGTTTTTT
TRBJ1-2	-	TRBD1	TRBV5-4	CASTYDRENYGYTF	TGTGCCAGCACCTACGACAGGGAGAACTATGGCTACACCTTC
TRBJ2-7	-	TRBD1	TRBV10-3	CAISETPGQGKNEQYF	TGTGCCATCAGTGAGACCCCTGGACAGGGTAAAAACGAGCAGTACTTC
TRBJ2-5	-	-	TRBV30	CAWSSGGRETQYF	TGTGCCTGGAGTAGTGGGGGCCGAGAGACCCAGTACTTC
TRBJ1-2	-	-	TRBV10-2	CASTGGLGYTF	TGCGCCAGCACGGGGGGGCTCGGCTACACCTTC
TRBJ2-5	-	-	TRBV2	CASTLADQETQYF	TGTGCCAGCACTTTAGCGGATCAAGAGACCCAGTACTTC
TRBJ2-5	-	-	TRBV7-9	CASSRGWKETQYF	TGTGCCAGCTCCCGGGGTTGGAAAGAGACCCAGTACTTC
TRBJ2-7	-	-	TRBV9	CASSVGKLSYEQYF	TGTGCCAGCAGCGTAGGTAAGCTTTCCTACGAGCAGTACTTC
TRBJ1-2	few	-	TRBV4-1	CASSQQGGYGYTF	TGCGCCAGCAGCCAACAGGGAGGCTATGGCTACACCTTC
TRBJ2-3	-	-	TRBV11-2	CASSLVKGPSTDTQYF	TGTGCCAGCAGCTTAGTAAAGGGGCCTAGCACAGATACGCAGTATTTT
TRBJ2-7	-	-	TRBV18	CASFTPLARSSYEQYF	TGTGCCAGCTTCACCCCGCTAGCGCGAAGCTCCTACGAGCAGTACTTC
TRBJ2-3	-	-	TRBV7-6	CASSKGWGGTDTQYF	TGTGCCAGCAGCAAAGGGTGGGGGGGCACAGATACGCAGTATTTT
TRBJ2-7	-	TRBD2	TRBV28	CASSFPIAGVTNNEQYF	TGTGCCAGCAGTTTCCCCATAGCGGGGGTGACCAATAACGAGCAGTACTTC
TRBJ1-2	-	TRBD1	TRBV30	CACRGAGGLANYGYTF	TGTGCCTGCCGGGGGGCAGGGGGGTTAGCTAACTATGGCTACACCTTC
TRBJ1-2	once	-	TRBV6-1	CASSESGTNYGYTF	TGTGCCAGCAGTGAATCAGGGACTAACTATGGCTACACCTTC
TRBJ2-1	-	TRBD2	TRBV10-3	CAIDASGRAGEQFF	TGTGCCATCGATGCTAGCGGGAGGGCCGGTGAGCAGTTCTTC
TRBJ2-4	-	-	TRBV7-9	CASSPHDSNIQYF	TGTGCCAGCAGCCCCCATGACAGTAACATTCAGTACTTC
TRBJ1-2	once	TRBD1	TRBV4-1	CASSQDRGNYGYTF	TGCGCCAGCAGCCAAGACAGGGGGAACTATGGCTACACCTTC
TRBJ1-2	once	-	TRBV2	CASSSPKGRVDGYTF	TGTGCCAGCAGTTCCCCTAAGGGTAGGGTCGATGGCTACACCTTC
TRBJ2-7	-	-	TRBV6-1	CASSELGQIYEQYF	TGTGCCAGCAGTGAGTTGGGACAAATCTACGAGCAGTACTTC
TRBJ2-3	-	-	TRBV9	CASSVSQTDTQYF	TGTGCCAGCAGCGTATCCCAAACAGATACGCAGTATTTT